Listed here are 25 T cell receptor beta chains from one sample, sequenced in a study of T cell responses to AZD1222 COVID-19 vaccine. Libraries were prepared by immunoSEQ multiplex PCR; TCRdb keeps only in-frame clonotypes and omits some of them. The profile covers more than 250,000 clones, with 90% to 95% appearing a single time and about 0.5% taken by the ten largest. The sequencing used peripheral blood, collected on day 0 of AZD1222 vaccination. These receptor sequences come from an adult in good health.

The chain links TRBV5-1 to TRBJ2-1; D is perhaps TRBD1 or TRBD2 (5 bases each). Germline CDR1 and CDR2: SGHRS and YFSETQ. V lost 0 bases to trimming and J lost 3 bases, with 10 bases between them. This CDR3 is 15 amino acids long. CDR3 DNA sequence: TGCGCCAGCAGCTTGGTGGGGACCGACTACAATGAGCAGTTCTTC. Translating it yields CASSLVGTDYNEQFF.

The CDR3, as DNA: TGTGCCAGCAGCTTAGCGCGGTTCAGGGGGGCCTACGAGCAGTACTTC. It codes for CASSLARFRGAYEQYF. The chain carries TRBV7-8 and TRBJ2-7; possible D gene TRBD1, 7 bases. The V gene's germline CDR1 is SGHVS and CDR2 FQNEAQ. Trimming pared 0 bases from V and 2 bases from J, leaving 14 bases between. The CDR3 contains 16 residues.

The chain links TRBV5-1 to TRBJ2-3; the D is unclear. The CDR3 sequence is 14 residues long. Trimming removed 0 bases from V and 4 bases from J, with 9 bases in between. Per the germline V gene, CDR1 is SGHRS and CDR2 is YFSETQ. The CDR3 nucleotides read TGCGCCAGCAGCTTGGAAGGTTACGCAGATACGCAGTATTTT. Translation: CASSLEGYADTQYF.

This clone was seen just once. CDR3: CASSSWGRKAQGSSGYTF. Written as DNA, the CDR3 is TGTGCCAGCAGTTCTTGGGGGCGTAAGGCCCAGGGTAGTAGCGGCTACACCTTC. The chain employs TRBV28 and TRBJ1-2, with D possibly being TRBD1 (6 bases). V lost 4 bases, J lost 8 bases, and 29 bases lay in between. This CDR3 has 18 amino acids. Germline values: CDR1 MDHEN, CDR2 SYDVKM.

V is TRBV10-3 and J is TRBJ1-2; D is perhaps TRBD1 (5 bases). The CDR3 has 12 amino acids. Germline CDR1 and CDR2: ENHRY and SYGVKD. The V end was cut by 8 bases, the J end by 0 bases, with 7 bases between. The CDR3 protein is CAIRQSNYGYTF. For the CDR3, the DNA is TGTGCCATCCGACAGTCTAACTATGGCTACACCTTC.

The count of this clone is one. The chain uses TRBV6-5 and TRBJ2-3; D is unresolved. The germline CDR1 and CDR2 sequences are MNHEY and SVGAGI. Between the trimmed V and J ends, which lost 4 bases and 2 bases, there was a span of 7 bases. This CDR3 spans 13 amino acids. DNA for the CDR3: TGTGCCAGCAGTTTACAAACCACAGATACGCAGTATTTT. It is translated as CASSLQTTDTQYF.

CDR3 coding DNA: TGTGCCAGTAGTCCCCGGACAGGGGCCTACGAGCAGTACTTC. Translated, it gives CASSPRTGAYEQYF. The chain uses TRBV19 and TRBJ2-7; 9 bases agree with TRBD1. With 5 bases clipped from V and 2 bases from J, the junction kept 4 bases outside the gene matches. The CDR3 consists of 14 residues. From germline, CDR1 is LNHDA and CDR2 SQIVND (reference sequence).

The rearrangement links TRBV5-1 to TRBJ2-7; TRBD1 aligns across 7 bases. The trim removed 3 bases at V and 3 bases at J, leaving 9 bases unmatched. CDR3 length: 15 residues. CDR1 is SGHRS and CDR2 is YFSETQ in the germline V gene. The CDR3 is CASSSLPGQFYEQYF. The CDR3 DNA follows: TGCGCCAGCAGCTCCTTACCGGGACAGTTCTACGAGCAGTACTTC.

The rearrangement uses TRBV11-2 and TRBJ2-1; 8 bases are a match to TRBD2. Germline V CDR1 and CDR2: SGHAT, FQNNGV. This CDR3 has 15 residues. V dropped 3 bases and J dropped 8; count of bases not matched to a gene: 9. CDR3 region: CASSFGTSGGHEQFF. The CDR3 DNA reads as TGTGCCAGCAGCTTTGGGACGAGCGGGGGTCATGAGCAGTTCTTC.

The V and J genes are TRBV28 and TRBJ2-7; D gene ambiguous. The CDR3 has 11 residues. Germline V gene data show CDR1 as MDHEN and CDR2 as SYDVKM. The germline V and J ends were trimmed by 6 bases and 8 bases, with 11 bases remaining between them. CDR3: CASSQKLQQYF. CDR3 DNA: TGTGCCAGCAGCCAAAAATTGCAGCAGTACTTC.

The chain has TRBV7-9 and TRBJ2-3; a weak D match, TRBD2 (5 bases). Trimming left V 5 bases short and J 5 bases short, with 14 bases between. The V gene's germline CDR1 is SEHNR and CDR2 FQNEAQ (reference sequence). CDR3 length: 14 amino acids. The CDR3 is CASSPDSRGDTQYF. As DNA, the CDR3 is TGTGCCAGCAGCCCGGACTCCCGAGGAGATACGCAGTATTTT.

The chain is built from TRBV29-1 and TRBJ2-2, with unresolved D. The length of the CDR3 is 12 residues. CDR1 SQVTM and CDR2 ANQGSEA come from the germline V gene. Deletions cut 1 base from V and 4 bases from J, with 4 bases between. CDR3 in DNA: TGCAGCGTTGAAGGGGGCACCGGGGAGCTGTTTTTT. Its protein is CSVEGGTGELFF.

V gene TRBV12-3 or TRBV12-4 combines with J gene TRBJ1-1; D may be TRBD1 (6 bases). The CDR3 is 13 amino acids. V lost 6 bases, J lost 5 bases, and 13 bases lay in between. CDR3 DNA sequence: TGTGCCAGCAGCCCTAGAGGGGGGACTGAAGCTTTCTTT. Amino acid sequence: CASSPRGGTEAFF.

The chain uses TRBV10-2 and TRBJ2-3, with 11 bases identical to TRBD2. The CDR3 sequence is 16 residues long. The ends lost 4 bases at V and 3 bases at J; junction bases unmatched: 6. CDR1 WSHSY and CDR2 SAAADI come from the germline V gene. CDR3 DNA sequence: TGCGCCAGCAGTGCTCCTAGCGGGGGGTGGACAGATACGCAGTATTTT. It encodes CASSAPSGGWTDTQYF.

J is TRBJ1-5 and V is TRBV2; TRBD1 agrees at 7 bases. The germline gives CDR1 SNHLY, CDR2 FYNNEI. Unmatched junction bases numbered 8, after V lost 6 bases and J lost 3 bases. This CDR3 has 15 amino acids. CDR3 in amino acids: CASRKTGPSNQPQHF. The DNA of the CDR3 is TGTGCCAGCAGAAAGACAGGGCCATCCAATCAGCCCCAGCATTTT.

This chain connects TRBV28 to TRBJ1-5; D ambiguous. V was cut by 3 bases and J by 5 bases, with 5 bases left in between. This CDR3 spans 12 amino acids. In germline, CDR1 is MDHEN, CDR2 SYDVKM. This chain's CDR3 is CASSLPHQPQHF. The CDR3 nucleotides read TGTGCCAGCAGTTTGCCTCATCAGCCCCAGCATTTT.

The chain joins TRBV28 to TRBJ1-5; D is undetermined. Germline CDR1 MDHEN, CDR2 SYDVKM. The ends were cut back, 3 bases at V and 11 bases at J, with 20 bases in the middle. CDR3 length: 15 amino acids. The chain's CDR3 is CASSFALSSYGTQHF. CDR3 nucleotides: TGTGCCAGCAGTTTTGCCCTCTCATCCTATGGGACCCAGCATTTT.

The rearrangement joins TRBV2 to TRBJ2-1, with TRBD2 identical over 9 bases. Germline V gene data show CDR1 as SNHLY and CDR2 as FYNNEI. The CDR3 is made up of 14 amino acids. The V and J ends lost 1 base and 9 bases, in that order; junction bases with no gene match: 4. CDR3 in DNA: TGTGCCAGCAGTGAAGTAGCTAGCGGGATTGAGCAGTTCTTC. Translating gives CASSEVASGIEQFF.

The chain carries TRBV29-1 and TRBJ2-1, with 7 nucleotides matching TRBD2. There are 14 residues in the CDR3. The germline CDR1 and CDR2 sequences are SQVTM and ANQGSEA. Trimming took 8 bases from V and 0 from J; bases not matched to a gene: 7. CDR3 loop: CSLRSGNSYNEQFF. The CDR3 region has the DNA TGCAGCCTAAGAAGCGGGAACTCCTACAATGAGCAGTTCTTC.

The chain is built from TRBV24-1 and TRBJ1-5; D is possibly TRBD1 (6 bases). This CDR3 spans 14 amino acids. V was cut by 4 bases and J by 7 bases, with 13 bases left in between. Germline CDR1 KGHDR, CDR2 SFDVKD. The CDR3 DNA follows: TGTGCCACCAGTGACCCGTCAGGGGAGCAGCCCCAGCATTTT. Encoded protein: CATSDPSGEQPQHF.

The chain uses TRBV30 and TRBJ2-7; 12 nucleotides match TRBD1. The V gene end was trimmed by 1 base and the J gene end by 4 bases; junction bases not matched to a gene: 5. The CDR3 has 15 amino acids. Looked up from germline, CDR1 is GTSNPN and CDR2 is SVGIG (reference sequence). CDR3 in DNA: TGTGCCTGGAGTGCGGGGACAGGGGGCAGGTACGAGCAGTACTTC. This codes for CAWSAGTGGRYEQYF.

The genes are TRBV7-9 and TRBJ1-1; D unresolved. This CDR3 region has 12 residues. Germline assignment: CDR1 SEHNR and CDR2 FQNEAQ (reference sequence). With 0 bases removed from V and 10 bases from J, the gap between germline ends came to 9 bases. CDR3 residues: CASSLANGRAFF. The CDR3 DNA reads TGTGCCAGCAGCTTAGCTAATGGTAGAGCTTTCTTT.

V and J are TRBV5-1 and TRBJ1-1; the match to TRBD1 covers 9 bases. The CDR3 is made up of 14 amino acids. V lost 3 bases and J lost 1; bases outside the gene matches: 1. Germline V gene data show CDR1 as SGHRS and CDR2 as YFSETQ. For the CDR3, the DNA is TGCGCCAGCAGCTCGGGACAGGGGAACACTGAAGCTTTCTTT. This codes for CASSSGQGNTEAFF.

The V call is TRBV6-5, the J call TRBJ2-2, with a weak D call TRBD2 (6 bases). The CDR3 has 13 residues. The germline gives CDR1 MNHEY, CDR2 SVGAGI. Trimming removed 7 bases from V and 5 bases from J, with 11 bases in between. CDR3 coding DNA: TGTGCCAGCATAACCGGGGGAACCGGGGAGCTGTTTTTT. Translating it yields CASITGGTGELFF.

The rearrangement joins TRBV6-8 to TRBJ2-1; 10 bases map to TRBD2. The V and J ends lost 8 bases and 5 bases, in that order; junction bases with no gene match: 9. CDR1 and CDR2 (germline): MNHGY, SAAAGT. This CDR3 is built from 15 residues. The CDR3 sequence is CASGTGTSADNEQFF. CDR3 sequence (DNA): TGTGCCAGCGGGACCGGGACTAGCGCGGACAATGAGCAGTTCTTC.